This TCR beta chain was sequenced in a study of T-cell reconstitution after alpha-beta-depleted transplantation in children. Study-level findings and limits: Surviving thymic progenitors and recipient T cells were the source of high TCRbeta diversity at day 60 in some patients.

The TCRbeta library incorporated unique molecular identifiers. TCRdb itself ran the PCR reads through MiXCR, one entry per CDR3 protein. The sample includes 300,000 to 350,000 distinct CDR3 sequences, around 15% seen only once; the top ten take just over 40%. At least ten counts were recorded for this clonotype. Its matching antigen is unknown. V was pared by 5 bases and J by 4 bases, with 15 bases between. This CDR3 comprises 15 residues. The specimen comprised PBMCs, mostly from graft donor cells, sampled 360 days after TCRalphabeta/CD19-depleted stem cell transplant. This sequence was found in a male patient between 2 and 10 years old who had a stem cell transplant for acute lymphoblastic leukemia, so the T cells may come from the graft donor. This chain links TRBV12-3 or TRBV12-4 with TRBJ2-1; D possibly corresponds to TRBD2 (5 bases). The DNA of the CDR3 is TGTGCCAGCAGTCCACTAGTTTTAGAGTACAATGAGCAGTTCTTC. Translating it yields CASSPLVLEYNEQFF.